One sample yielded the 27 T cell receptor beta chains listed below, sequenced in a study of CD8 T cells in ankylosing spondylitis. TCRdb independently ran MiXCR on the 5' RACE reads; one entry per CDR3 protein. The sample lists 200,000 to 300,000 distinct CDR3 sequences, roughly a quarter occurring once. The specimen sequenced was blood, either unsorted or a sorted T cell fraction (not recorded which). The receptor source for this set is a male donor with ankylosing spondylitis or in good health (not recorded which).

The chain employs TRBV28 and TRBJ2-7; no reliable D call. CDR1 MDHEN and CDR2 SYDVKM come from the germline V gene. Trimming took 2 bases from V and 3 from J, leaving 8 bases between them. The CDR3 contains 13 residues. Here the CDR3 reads CASSLPPLYEQYF. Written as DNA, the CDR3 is TGTGCCAGCAGTTTACCCCCCCTCTACGAGCAGTACTTC.

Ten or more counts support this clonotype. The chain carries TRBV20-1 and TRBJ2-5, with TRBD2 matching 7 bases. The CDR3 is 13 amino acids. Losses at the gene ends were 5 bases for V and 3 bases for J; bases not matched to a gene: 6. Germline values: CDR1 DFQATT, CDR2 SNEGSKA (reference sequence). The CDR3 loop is CSAGGTTKETQYF. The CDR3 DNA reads TGCAGTGCTGGTGGGACTACCAAAGAGACCCAGTACTTC.

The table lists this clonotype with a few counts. The CDR3 loop reads CASSQGGAWGFTDTQYF. Here the CDR3 DNA reads TGTGCCAGCAGCCAGGGGGGGGCCTGGGGTTTTACAGATACGCAGTATTTT. V is TRBV3-1 and J is TRBJ2-3; TRBD2 might be the D (7 bases). The germline V gene encodes CDR1 LGHDT and CDR2 YNNKEL (reference sequence). This CDR3 has 17 amino acids. V was clipped by 3 bases and J by 3 bases, with 19 bases between them.

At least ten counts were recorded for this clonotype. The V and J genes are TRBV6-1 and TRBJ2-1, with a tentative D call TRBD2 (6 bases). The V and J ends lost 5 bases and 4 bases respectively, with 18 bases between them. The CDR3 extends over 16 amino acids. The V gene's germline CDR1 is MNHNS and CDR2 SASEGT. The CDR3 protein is CASSTPGGKGYNEQFF. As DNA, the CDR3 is TGTGCCAGCAGTACCCCTGGGGGGAAGGGGTACAATGAGCAGTTCTTC.

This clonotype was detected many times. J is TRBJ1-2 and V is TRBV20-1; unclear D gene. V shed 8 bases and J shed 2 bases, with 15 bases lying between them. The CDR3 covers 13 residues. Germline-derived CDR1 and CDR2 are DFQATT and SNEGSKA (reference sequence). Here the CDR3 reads CSSVGRENYGYTF. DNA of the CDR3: TGCAGTTCAGTGGGGAGAGAAAACTATGGCTACACCTTC.

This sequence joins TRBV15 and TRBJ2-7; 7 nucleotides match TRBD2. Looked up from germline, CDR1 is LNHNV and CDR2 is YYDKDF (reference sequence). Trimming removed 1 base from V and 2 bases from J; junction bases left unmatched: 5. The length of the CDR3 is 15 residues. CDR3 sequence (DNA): TGTGCCACCAGCAGAGCGTATGGGGGGGCCTACGAGCAGTACTTC. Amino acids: CATSRAYGGAYEQYF.

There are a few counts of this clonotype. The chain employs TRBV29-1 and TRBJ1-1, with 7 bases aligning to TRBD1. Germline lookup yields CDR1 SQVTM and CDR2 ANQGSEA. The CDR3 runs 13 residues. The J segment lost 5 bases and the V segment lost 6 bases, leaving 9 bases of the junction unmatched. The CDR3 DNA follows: TGCAGCGTCCGAACAGGGGTGGGGACTGAAGCTTTCTTT. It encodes CSVRTGVGTEAFF.

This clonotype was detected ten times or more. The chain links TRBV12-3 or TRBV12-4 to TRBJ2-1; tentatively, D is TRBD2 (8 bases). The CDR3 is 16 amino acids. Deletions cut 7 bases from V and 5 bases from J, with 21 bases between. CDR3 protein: CASTKGASGQHNEQFF. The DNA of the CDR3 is TGTGCCAGCACGAAGGGGGCTAGCGGGCAACACAATGAGCAGTTCTTC.

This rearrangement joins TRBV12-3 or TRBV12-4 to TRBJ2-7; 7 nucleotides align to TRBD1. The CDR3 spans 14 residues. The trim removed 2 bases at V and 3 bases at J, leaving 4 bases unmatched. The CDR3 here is CASSLNRGFYEQYF. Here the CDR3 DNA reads TGTGCCAGCAGTTTAAACAGGGGCTTCTACGAGCAGTACTTC.

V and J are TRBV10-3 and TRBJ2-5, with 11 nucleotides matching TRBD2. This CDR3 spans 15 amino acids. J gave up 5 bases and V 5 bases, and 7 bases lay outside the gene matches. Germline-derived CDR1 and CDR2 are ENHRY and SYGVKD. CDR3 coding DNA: TGTGCCATCAGTCGATCTAGCGGGGGGATCGAGACCCAGTACTTC. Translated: CAISRSSGGIETQYF.

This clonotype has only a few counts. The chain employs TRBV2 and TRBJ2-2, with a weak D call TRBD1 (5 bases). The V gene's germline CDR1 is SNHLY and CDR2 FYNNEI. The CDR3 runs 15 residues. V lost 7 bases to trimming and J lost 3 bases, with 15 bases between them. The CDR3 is CASNRQGWDTGELFF. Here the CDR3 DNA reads TGTGCCAGCAATCGCCAGGGTTGGGACACCGGGGAGCTGTTTTTT.

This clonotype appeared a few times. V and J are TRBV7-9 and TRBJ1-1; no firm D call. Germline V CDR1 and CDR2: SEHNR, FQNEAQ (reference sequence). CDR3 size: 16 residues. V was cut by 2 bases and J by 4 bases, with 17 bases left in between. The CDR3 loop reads CASSLTLVIRGTEAFF. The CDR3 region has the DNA TGTGCCAGCAGCTTAACTCTCGTGATTCGGGGCACTGAAGCTTTCTTT.

The CDR3 bases are TGTGCCAGCAGCTTAGAGGAGTGGGGTGAGCAGTTCTTC. Encoded protein: CASSLEEWGEQFF. The V and J genes are TRBV7-9 and TRBJ2-1; D call uncertain. Germline V gives CDR1 SEHNR, CDR2 FQNEAQ (reference sequence). The CDR3 spans 13 residues. V was trimmed by 1 base and J by 9 bases, leaving 10 bases between them.

The DNA for the CDR3 is TGTGCCATCAGTGGATCGGGCGGGGGGCTCTCCTACGAGCAGTACTTC. This translates into CAISGSGGGLSYEQYF. The chain couples TRBV10-3 to TRBJ2-7; the match to TRBD2 covers 8 bases. The CDR3 consists of 16 residues. Germline lookup yields CDR1 ENHRY and CDR2 SYGVKD. Trimming removed 4 bases from V and 0 bases from J; junction bases left unmatched: 8.

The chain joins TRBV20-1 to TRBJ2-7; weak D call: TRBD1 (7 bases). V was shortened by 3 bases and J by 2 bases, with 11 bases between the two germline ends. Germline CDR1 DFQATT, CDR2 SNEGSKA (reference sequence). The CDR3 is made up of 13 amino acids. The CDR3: CSAREGATYEQYF. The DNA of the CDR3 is TGCAGTGCTAGGGAGGGGGCCACCTACGAGCAGTACTTC.

CDR3 sequence (DNA): TGTGCCAGCAGACACGACAGGGGGCAGGCCGGGGAGCTGTTTTTT. Translation: CASRHDRGQAGELFF. The chain carries TRBV6-1 and TRBJ2-2; 10 nucleotides line up with TRBD1. In germline, CDR1 is MNHNS, CDR2 SASEGT. With V trimmed by 6 bases and J by 6 bases, 7 bases remained unmatched. The CDR3 has 15 amino acids.

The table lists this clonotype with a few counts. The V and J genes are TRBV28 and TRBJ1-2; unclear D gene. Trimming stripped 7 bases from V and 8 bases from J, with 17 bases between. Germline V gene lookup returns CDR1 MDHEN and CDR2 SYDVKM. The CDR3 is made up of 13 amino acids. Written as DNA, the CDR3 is TGTGCCAGCACGACCTACTCTGTGGGAGGCTACACCTTC. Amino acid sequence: CASTTYSVGGYTF.

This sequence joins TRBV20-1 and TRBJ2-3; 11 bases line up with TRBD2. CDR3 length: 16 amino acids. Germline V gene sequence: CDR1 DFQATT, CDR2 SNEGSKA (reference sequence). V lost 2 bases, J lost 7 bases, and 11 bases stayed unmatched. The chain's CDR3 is CSARSELAGGPNTQYF. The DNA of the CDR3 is TGCAGTGCTAGATCCGAGCTAGCGGGGGGCCCAAATACGCAGTATTTT.

The CDR3 nucleotides are TGCGCCAGCAGTGAGTCGGCACGGCCTTACGAGCAGTACTTC. Translated: CASSESARPYEQYF. V gene TRBV10-1 combines with J gene TRBJ2-7, with unresolved D. The CDR3 is 14 amino acids. The germline V gene encodes CDR1 WNHNN and CDR2 SYGVQD (reference sequence). V was pared by 0 bases and J by 4 bases, with 10 bases between.

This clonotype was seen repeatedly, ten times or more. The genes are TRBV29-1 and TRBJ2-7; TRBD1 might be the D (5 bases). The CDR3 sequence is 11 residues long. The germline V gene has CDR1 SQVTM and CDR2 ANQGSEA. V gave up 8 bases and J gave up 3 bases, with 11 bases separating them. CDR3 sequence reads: CSISRGYEQYF. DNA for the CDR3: TGCAGCATATCAAGGGGCTACGAGCAGTACTTC.

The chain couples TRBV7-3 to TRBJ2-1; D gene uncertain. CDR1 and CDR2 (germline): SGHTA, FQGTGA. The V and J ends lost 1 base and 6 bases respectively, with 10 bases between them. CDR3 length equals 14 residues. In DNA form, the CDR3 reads TGTGCCAGCAGCTTAAGTGTGTCTGGCAATGAGCAGTTCTTC. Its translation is CASSLSVSGNEQFF.

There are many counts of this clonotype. The CDR3 sequence is CSVERPTEAFF. DNA of the CDR3: TGCAGCGTTGAGAGGCCCACTGAAGCTTTCTTT. This chain uses TRBV29-1 with TRBJ1-1; D gene unclear. CDR3 length equals 11 residues. Germline loops: CDR1 SQVTM, CDR2 ANQGSEA. The V and J ends lost 3 bases and 4 bases respectively, with 6 bases between them.

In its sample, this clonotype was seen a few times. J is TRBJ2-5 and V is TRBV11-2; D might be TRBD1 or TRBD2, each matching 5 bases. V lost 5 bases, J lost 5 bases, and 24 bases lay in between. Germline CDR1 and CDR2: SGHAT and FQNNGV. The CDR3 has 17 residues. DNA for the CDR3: TGTGCCAGCAGCCATCGGCTCCCCCCGAGGGGTGGGGAGACCCAGTACTTC. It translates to CASSHRLPPRGGETQYF.

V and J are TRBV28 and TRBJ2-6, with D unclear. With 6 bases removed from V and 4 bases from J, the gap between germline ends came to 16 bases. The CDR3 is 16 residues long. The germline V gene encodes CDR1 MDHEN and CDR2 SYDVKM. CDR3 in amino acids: CASRLGPRAGANVLTF. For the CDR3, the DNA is TGTGCCAGCAGACTTGGGCCACGAGCCGGGGCCAACGTCCTGACTTTC.

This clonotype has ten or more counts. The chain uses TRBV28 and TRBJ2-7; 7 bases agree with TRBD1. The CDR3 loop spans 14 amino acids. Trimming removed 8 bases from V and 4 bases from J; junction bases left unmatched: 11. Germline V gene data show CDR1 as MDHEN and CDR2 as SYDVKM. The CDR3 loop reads CASAATGAHYEQYF. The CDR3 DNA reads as TGTGCCAGCGCCGCCACAGGGGCTCATTACGAGCAGTACTTC.

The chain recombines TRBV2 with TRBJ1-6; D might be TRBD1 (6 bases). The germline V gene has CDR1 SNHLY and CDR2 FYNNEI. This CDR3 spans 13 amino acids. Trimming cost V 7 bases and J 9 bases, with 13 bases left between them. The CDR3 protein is CASIRGSGSPLHF. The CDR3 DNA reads TGTGCCAGCATCAGGGGTTCGGGTTCACCCCTCCACTTT.

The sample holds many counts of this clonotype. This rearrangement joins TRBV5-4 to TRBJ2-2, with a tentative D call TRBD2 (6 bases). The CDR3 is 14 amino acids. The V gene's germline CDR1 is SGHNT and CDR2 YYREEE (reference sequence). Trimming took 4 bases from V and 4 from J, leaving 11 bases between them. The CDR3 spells CASSPTSPTGELFF. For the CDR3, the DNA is TGTGCCAGCAGCCCGACTAGTCCCACCGGGGAGCTGTTTTTT.